A single sample is the source of the 25 T cell receptor beta chains below, sequenced in a study of T cell changes during pregnancy in multiple sclerosis. Assay used: immunoSEQ multiplex PCR; TCRdb lists only in-frame clones, some missing. The top ten hold roughly 6% of the sample, which has about 30,000 clones, under 95% seen once. The source material was CD8+ T cells from peripheral blood mononuclear cells, sampled before pregnancy. Receptors originate from a female donor with multiple sclerosis, enrolled in a pregnancy study.

The rearrangement uses TRBV7-9 and TRBJ1-2; D gene ambiguous. CDR1 is SEHNR and CDR2 is FQNEAQ in the germline V gene (reference sequence). V lost 4 bases and J lost 0, with 15 bases in between. The CDR3 spans 16 residues. The CDR3 loop reads CASSSPEEEANYGYTF. As DNA, the CDR3 is TGTGCCAGCAGCTCCCCCGAGGAGGAAGCTAACTATGGCTACACCTTC.

The V and J genes are TRBV7-9 and TRBJ2-1, with D unclear. Germline V gives CDR1 SEHNR, CDR2 FQNEAQ (reference sequence). This CDR3 is built from 13 residues. V was clipped by 5 bases and J by 4 bases, with 9 bases between them. The CDR3 loop is CASSHLGYNEQFF. DNA of the CDR3: TGTGCCAGCAGCCATCTAGGATACAATGAGCAGTTCTTC.

This chain connects TRBV11-3 to TRBJ2-3, with TRBD2 matching 11 bases. Germline V gives CDR1 SGHNT, CDR2 YENEEA. The CDR3 runs 17 residues. Trimming took 5 bases from V and 7 from J; bases not matched to a gene: 14. The CDR3 nucleotides are TGTGCCAGCAGCGTAGTAAATTCCGGGACTAGCGGATATACGCAGTATTTT. Its translation: CASSVVNSGTSGYTQYF.

This clone occurred a few times. This rearrangement joins TRBV4-3 to TRBJ2-2; 7 bases map to TRBD1. CDR1 and CDR2 (germline): LGHNA, YSLEER. The CDR3 is 15 amino acids. V shed 2 bases and J 3 bases; nucleotides not matched to a gene: 3. The CDR3 reads CASSQLDRDTGELFF. For the CDR3, the DNA is TGCGCCAGCAGCCAACTCGACAGGGACACCGGGGAGCTGTTTTTT.

The J gene is TRBJ2-7, the V gene TRBV7-9; D may be TRBD1 (6 bases). V was pared by 1 base and J by 4 bases, with 11 bases between. The CDR3 has 14 residues. CDR1 and CDR2 (germline): SEHNR, FQNEAQ (reference sequence). Here the CDR3 DNA reads TGTGCCAGCAGCTTAGTAGGGGGAGCGTACGAGCAGTACTTC. Its protein is CASSLVGGAYEQYF.

V and J are TRBV28 and TRBJ2-5; possibly TRBD1 for D (6 bases). Trimming shortened V by 2 bases and J by 1 base, and 17 bases separated the two germline ends. Germline V gene sequence: CDR1 MDHEN, CDR2 SYDVKM. CDR3 length equals 17 residues. The CDR3 region is CASSLRWQGLSQETQYF. In DNA form, the CDR3 reads TGTGCCAGCAGTTTAAGGTGGCAGGGGTTGTCCCAAGAGACCCAGTACTTC.

The chain combines TRBV27 with TRBJ2-7, with D tentatively TRBD2 (5 bases). The CDR3 runs to 12 residues. Germline assignment: CDR1 MNHEY and CDR2 SMNVEV (reference sequence). V was shortened by 3 bases and J by 4 bases, with 7 bases between the two germline ends. The CDR3 is CASSFPGYEQYF. The CDR3 DNA sequence: TGTGCCAGCAGTTTCCCGGGGTACGAGCAGTACTTC.

V gene TRBV27 combines with J gene TRBJ2-3; 9 bases fit TRBD2. J gave up 4 bases and V 4 bases, and 6 bases lay outside the gene matches. CDR3 length: 15 amino acids. CDR1 and CDR2 from the germline V gene are MNHEY and SMNVEV (reference sequence). This CDR3 is CASSYLAGASDTQYF. DNA of the CDR3: TGTGCCAGCAGTTACTTAGCGGGAGCCTCAGATACGCAGTATTTT.

V usage is TRBV6-5 and J usage is TRBJ2-3, with D uncertain. Trimming removed 6 bases from V and 2 bases from J, with 9 bases in between. CDR1 and CDR2 (germline): MNHEY, SVGAGI. CDR3 length: 13 amino acids. Here the CDR3 reads CASSLSYTDTQYF. For the CDR3, the DNA is TGTGCCAGCAGCCTCAGTTACACAGATACGCAGTATTTT.

The gene calls are TRBV15 and TRBJ1-5, with D possibly being TRBD1 (5 bases). Germline assignment: CDR1 LNHNV and CDR2 YYDKDF (reference sequence). The CDR3 has 14 amino acids. Trimming left V 5 bases short and J 2 bases short, with 10 bases between. The CDR3 DNA reads as TGTGCCACCAGCCGGGACTCTGGCAATCAGCCCCAGCATTTT. Encoded protein: CATSRDSGNQPQHF.

The chain combines TRBV29-1 with TRBJ2-7; 9 bases line up with TRBD1. Germline trimming cut 0 bases from V and 9 bases from J; bases unmatched to any gene: 6. This CDR3 has 13 amino acids. Germline assignment: CDR1 SQVTM and CDR2 ANQGSEA. The CDR3 DNA follows: TGCAGCGTTGAAGAATGGACAGGGGACGGGCAGTACTTC. Protein: CSVEEWTGDGQYF.

The genes are TRBV28 and TRBJ1-5, with D possibly TRBD1 on 6 matching bases. The CDR3 extends over 15 amino acids. CDR1 is MDHEN and CDR2 is SYDVKM in the germline V gene. V shed 4 bases and J shed 9 bases, with 19 bases lying between them. The DNA of the CDR3 is TGTGCCAGCAGTTCCATCGATACAGGGTCCCTGCCCCAGCATTTT. Protein product: CASSSIDTGSLPQHF.

The chain recombines TRBV7-9 with TRBJ2-7, with D perhaps matching TRBD1 (5 bases). Germline V gene sequence: CDR1 SEHNR, CDR2 FQNEAQ (reference sequence). The CDR3 has 14 residues. V gave up 0 bases and J gave up 5 bases, with 11 bases separating them. CDR3 in amino acids: CASSLAVQGDEQYF. Written as DNA, the CDR3 is TGTGCCAGCAGCTTAGCGGTGCAGGGCGACGAGCAGTACTTC.

The V call is TRBV4-2, the J call TRBJ2-7; 9 nucleotides align to TRBD1. The germline gives CDR1 LGHNA, CDR2 YNFKEQ. The CDR3 is 14 amino acids. V lost 1 base and J lost 3; bases outside the gene matches: 1. The CDR3, as DNA: TGTGCCAGCAGCCAAGGGGGACAGGGCTACGAGCAGTACTTC. Its translation: CASSQGGQGYEQYF.

CDR3 in amino acids: CASSLSRNYEQYF. CDR3 DNA: TGTGCCAGCAGTTTATCGAGGAATTACGAGCAGTACTTC. The chain links TRBV27 to TRBJ2-7; D remains ambiguous. This CDR3 spans 13 amino acids. The germline V and J ends were trimmed by 0 bases and 4 bases, with 7 bases remaining between them. The germline V gene has CDR1 MNHEY and CDR2 SMNVEV (reference sequence).

The CDR3 coding sequence is TGTGCCAGCAGCTTGACTAGCGGAATCTCCTACGAGCAGTACTTC. It translates to CASSLTSGISYEQYF. The rearrangement joins TRBV7-8 to TRBJ2-7; 9 bases match TRBD2. This CDR3 comprises 15 residues. Unmatched junction bases numbered 3, after V lost 3 bases and J lost 0 bases. The germline gives CDR1 SGHVS, CDR2 FQNEAQ.

This clone was detected only once. The chain couples TRBV29-1 to TRBJ1-2, with TRBD1 matching over 7 bases. This CDR3 has 13 residues. Germline V gene lookup returns CDR1 SQVTM and CDR2 ANQGSEA. J gave up 6 bases and V 0 bases, and 4 bases lay outside the gene matches. The CDR3 reads CSVEDIGGDGYTF. CDR3 coding DNA: TGCAGCGTTGAAGATATAGGGGGCGATGGCTACACCTTC.

Only one count was recorded for this clone. The chain joins TRBV7-9 to TRBJ2-7; the match to TRBD2 covers 13 bases. CDR3 length equals 16 residues. Germline assignment: CDR1 SEHNR and CDR2 FQNEAQ (reference sequence). J was trimmed by 5 bases and V by 4 bases; bases with no gene match: 8. Written as DNA, the CDR3 is TGTGCCAGCAGCTGGACTAGCGGGAGTAAAATAAACGAGCAGTACTTC. This sequence encodes CASSWTSGSKINEQYF.

The chain carries TRBV4-1 and TRBJ2-1; possible D gene TRBD2, 6 bases. The CDR3 runs 17 residues. V gave up 1 base and J gave up 4 bases, with 17 bases separating them. From germline, CDR1 is MGHRA and CDR2 YSYEKL. The CDR3 is CASSQGRAWRAYNEQFF. CDR3 bases: TGCGCCAGCAGCCAAGGCCGAGCGTGGAGGGCATACAATGAGCAGTTCTTC.

The chain links TRBV15 to TRBJ1-5; the match to TRBD1 covers 11 bases. CDR1 and CDR2 from the germline V gene are LNHNV and YYDKDF (reference sequence). This CDR3 is 17 amino acids long. V dropped 3 bases and J dropped 0; count of bases not matched to a gene: 4. The CDR3 nucleotides read TGTGCCACCAGCAGCGGACAGGGGGCTTATAGCAATCAGCCCCAGCATTTT. The encoded protein is CATSSGQGAYSNQPQHF.

J is TRBJ2-2 and V is TRBV4-3, with 14 bases fitting TRBD2. The germline CDR1 and CDR2 sequences are LGHNA and YSLEER. V lost 0 bases, J lost 6 bases, and 9 bases stayed unmatched. The CDR3 totals 19 residues. CDR3: CASSQEARLAGGPPGELFF. The CDR3 DNA is TGCGCCAGCAGCCAAGAAGCCCGACTAGCGGGAGGGCCCCCCGGGGAGCTGTTTTTT.

This sequence joins TRBV7-3 and TRBJ1-2; maybe TRBD1 (6 bases). The CDR3 covers 14 residues. V lost 2 bases to trimming and J lost 3 bases, with 10 bases between them. CDR1 and CDR2 from the germline V gene are SGHTA and FQGTGA. Here the CDR3 DNA reads TGTGCCAGCAGCTTAGGGGGCAGAGACTATGGCTACACCTTC. Its protein is CASSLGGRDYGYTF.

The chain links TRBV27 to TRBJ2-2; D call uncertain. This CDR3 contains 12 residues. The germline gives CDR1 MNHEY, CDR2 SMNVEV (reference sequence). V was shortened by 5 bases and J by 2 bases, with 3 bases between the two germline ends. Here the CDR3 DNA reads TGTGCCAGCAGTACAAACACCGGGGAGCTGTTTTTT. It specifies CASSTNTGELFF.

The V and J genes are TRBV27 and TRBJ1-3, with D perhaps TRBD1 (5 bases). This CDR3 region has 14 residues. Per germline, CDR1 MNHEY and CDR2 SMNVEV (reference sequence). V lost 5 bases to trimming and J lost 3 bases, with 11 bases between them. The CDR3 protein is CASSPGAFGNTIYF. As DNA, the CDR3 is TGTGCCAGCAGTCCTGGGGCCTTTGGAAACACCATATATTTT.

This clone was recorded only once. This chain links TRBV6-5 with TRBJ1-2, with TRBD1 identical over 7 bases. Germline CDR1 and CDR2: MNHEY and SVGAGI. This CDR3 region has 14 residues. V trimming: 6 bases; J trimming: 1 base; junction bases outside the gene matches: 5. CDR3 in DNA: TGTGCCAGCAGACAAGGGGGCAATAACTATGGCTACACCTTC. The encoded protein is CASRQGGNNYGYTF.